Following are 3 T cell receptor beta chains from one sample sequenced in a study of T cells in localized non-small cell lung cancer. The repertoire was sequenced with immunoSEQ multiplex PCR; TCRdb's copy has only in-frame clones and lacks some. The table shows approximately 30,000 clones, with 93% occurring only once. The sample was peripheral blood, taken before any cancer treatment. The receptors were sampled from a female donor aged 60 or older with stage I lung adenocarcinoma.

The chain uses TRBV4-2 and TRBJ2-2; D uncertain. The germline CDR1 and CDR2 sequences are LGHNA and YNFKEQ. CDR3 length equals 14 residues. The germline V and J ends were trimmed by 5 bases and 3 bases, with 10 bases remaining between them. CDR3 amino acids: CASSFVGHTGELFF. The CDR3 DNA reads as TGTGCCAGCAGCTTCGTGGGTCACACCGGGGAGCTGTTTTTT.

The chain carries TRBV4-3 and TRBJ2-6; D ambiguous. Germline V gene data show CDR1 as LGHNA and CDR2 as YSLEER. The V and J ends lost 6 bases and 1 base respectively, with 4 bases between them. This CDR3 has 13 residues. The CDR3 DNA reads as TGCGCCAGCAGTAAATCTGGGGCCAACGTCCTGACTTTC. Protein: CASSKSGANVLTF.

CDR3: CASSSQGWSTEAFF. CDR3 nucleotides: TGCGCCAGCAGCTCGCAGGGGTGGAGCACTGAAGCTTTCTTT. V usage is TRBV5-1 and J usage is TRBJ1-1, with D perhaps TRBD1 (6 bases). This CDR3 has 14 residues. The V end lost 3 bases, the J end lost 4 bases, and 13 bases lay between the germline ends. Germline V gene sequence: CDR1 SGHRS, CDR2 YFSETQ. Full variable domain (outside the CDR3, taken from reference TRBV5-1 and TRBJ1-1): KAGVTQTPRYLIKTRGQQVTLSCSPISGHRSVSWYQQTPGQGLQFLFEYFSETQRNKGNFPGRFSGRQFSNSRSEMNVSTLELGDSALYLCASSSQGWSTEAFFGQGTRLTVV.